These 22 T cell receptor beta chains originate from one sample sequenced in a study of T cell repertoires in cytomegalovirus infection. TCRdb called the reads again in MiXCR, with one record for every CDR3 protein. The sample has around 290,000 distinct CDR3 sequences; 25% are singletons. Input material: PBMCs. The receptors were sampled from a human donor in good health (CMV status not recorded). Some clones in this sample may be carry-over from other donors' samples.

This clonotype was detected ten times or more. J is TRBJ1-4 and V is TRBV7-2; 11 nucleotides match TRBD1. This CDR3 contains 13 residues. The J segment lost 12 bases and the V segment lost 3 bases, leaving 3 bases of the junction unmatched. Germline values: CDR1 SGHTA, CDR2 FQGNSA. DNA for the CDR3: TGTGCCAGCAGCTTCTCGGACAGGGGGCAACTGTTTTTT. Its protein is CASSFSDRGQLFF.

This clonotype was picked up a small number of times. V and J are TRBV14 and TRBJ1-1, with 11 bases matching TRBD1. The CDR3 is made up of 17 amino acids. V lost 0 bases, J lost 7 bases, and 10 bases stayed unmatched. Germline V gene data show CDR1 as SGHDN and CDR2 as FVKESK. The CDR3 loop is CASSQDIQDRGPSEAFF. The CDR3 DNA is TGTGCCAGCAGCCAAGATATCCAGGACAGGGGGCCGAGTGAAGCTTTCTTT.

In its sample, this clonotype was seen many times. J is TRBJ1-4 and V is TRBV11-2, with D possibly being TRBD1 (5 bases). V lost 1 base, J lost 8 bases, and 14 bases lay in between. Germline V CDR1 and CDR2: SGHAT, FQNNGV. The length of the CDR3 is 15 residues. The CDR3 region has the DNA TGTGCCAGCAGCTTAGTGCCCGGGGCAGGGGAAAAACTGTTTTTT. Protein: CASSLVPGAGEKLFF.

The CDR3 protein is CSVESDRGWYEQFF. The CDR3 DNA reads as TGCAGCGTTGAATCGGACAGGGGTTGGTATGAGCAGTTCTTC. V gene TRBV29-1 combines with J gene TRBJ2-1; 9 nucleotides match TRBD1. The germline V gene encodes CDR1 SQVTM and CDR2 ANQGSEA. The CDR3 is made up of 14 amino acids. V lost 2 bases and J lost 8; bases outside the gene matches: 7.

This chain connects TRBV7-2 to TRBJ2-1, with 9 bases fitting TRBD1. The germline V gene has CDR1 SGHTA and CDR2 FQGNSA. CDR3 length: 14 amino acids. J lost 7 bases, V lost 5 bases, and 6 bases had no gene match. The CDR3 protein is CASSVGQGINEQFF. The CDR3 DNA is TGTGCCAGCAGCGTGGGACAGGGAATAAATGAGCAGTTCTTC.

This clonotype was recorded a few times. V is TRBV5-1 and J is TRBJ2-3; no clear D. The CDR3 contains 14 residues. Trimming left V 2 bases short and J 4 bases short, with 11 bases between. Looked up from germline, CDR1 is SGHRS and CDR2 is YFSETQ. The CDR3 sequence: CASSFIPNADTQYF. The CDR3 DNA sequence: TGCGCCAGCAGCTTCATACCCAACGCAGATACGCAGTATTTT.

This clonotype was seen a handful of times. CDR3 DNA: TGTGCCAGCAGCCGAGGGACTAGCGGGAGGGCCGCCCTGGAGACCCAGTACTTC. Residues: CASSRGTSGRAALETQYF. This rearrangement joins TRBV12-3 or TRBV12-4 to TRBJ2-5; 16 nucleotides match TRBD2. This CDR3 contains 18 residues. V shed 6 bases, J shed 5 bases, and the junction held 12 bases outside the gene matches.

This chain joins TRBV6-5 and TRBJ1-6; D is undetermined. Trimming pared 6 bases from V and 3 bases from J, leaving 15 bases between. Looked up from germline, CDR1 is MNHEY and CDR2 is SVGAGI. The CDR3 has 16 amino acids. The CDR3 nucleotides read TGTGCCAGCAGACCTTCGAGCAACAGCTATAATTCACCCCTCCACTTT. Translated: CASRPSSNSYNSPLHF.

The CDR3 DNA follows: TGCAGCGTTGAAGAGAGGCGGGAGGGCCCCTACGAGCAGTACTTC. Translation gives CSVEERREGPYEQYF. J is TRBJ2-7 and V is TRBV29-1, with 9 positions matching TRBD2. V lost 0 bases, J lost 2 bases, and 5 bases stayed unmatched. CDR1 is SQVTM and CDR2 is ANQGSEA in the germline V gene. This CDR3 is 15 amino acids long.

Ten or more counts support this clonotype. The CDR3 protein is CASSVILGSNQPQHF. CDR3 DNA sequence: TGTGCCAGCAGTGTTATCCTGGGTAGCAATCAGCCCCAGCATTTT. The gene calls are TRBV6-1 and TRBJ1-5; D is uncertain. Trimming took off 4 bases at V and 0 bases at J, with 10 bases between the two ends. This CDR3 has 15 amino acids. CDR1 is MNHNS, CDR2 SASEGT, per germline.

This clonotype has just a few counts. The rearrangement joins TRBV28 to TRBJ1-4; 8 positions match TRBD1. Germline values: CDR1 MDHEN, CDR2 SYDVKM. This CDR3 has 17 amino acids. Trimming took 5 bases from V and 4 from J; bases not matched to a gene: 12. For the CDR3, the DNA is TGTGCCAGCAGTCCGAGGACAGGGACTGGCCATAATGAAAAACTGTTTTTT. This encodes CASSPRTGTGHNEKLFF.

The rearrangement links TRBV3-1 to TRBJ2-7; 9 nucleotides line up with TRBD2. V lost 6 bases, J lost 4 bases, and 7 bases stayed unmatched. This CDR3 spans 14 amino acids. Germline V gene lookup returns CDR1 LGHDT and CDR2 YNNKEL (reference sequence). The CDR3 coding sequence is TGTGCCAGCAGACCCACTAGCGGGCCTTACGAGCAGTACTTC. Protein product: CASRPTSGPYEQYF.

This clonotype was counted between two and nine times. V and J are TRBV7-2 and TRBJ2-2; tentatively, D is TRBD1 (5 bases). Germline V gene data show CDR1 as SGHTA and CDR2 as FQGNSA. The V end lost 5 bases, the J end lost 4 bases, and 14 bases lay between the germline ends. CDR3 size: 15 residues. CDR3 sequence (DNA): TGTGCCAGCAGCCTTCAGGGTGGTGGCACCGGGGAGCTGTTTTTT. Encoded protein: CASSLQGGGTGELFF.

V is TRBV2 and J is TRBJ2-7, with 10 bases matching TRBD2. The germline gives CDR1 SNHLY, CDR2 FYNNEI. The junction had 6 bases not matched to a gene; V was cut back by 1 base and J by 3 bases. CDR3 length: 16 amino acids. This CDR3 is CASSEGWLAGDYEQYF. The CDR3 nucleotides are TGTGCCAGCAGTGAAGGATGGCTAGCGGGAGACTACGAGCAGTACTTC.

V gene TRBV6-2 or TRBV6-3 combines with J gene TRBJ1-1; D may be TRBD1 (6 bases). CDR3 length: 15 amino acids. Per germline, CDR1 MNHEY and CDR2 SVGEGT. The ends were cut back, 2 bases at V and 1 base at J, with 11 bases in the middle. The CDR3 DNA reads as TGTGCCAGCAGTTACGTGGGGGCGGCGAACACTGAAGCTTTCTTT. Residues: CASSYVGAANTEAFF.

In its sample, this clonotype was seen many times. The V gene is TRBV7-2, the J gene TRBJ2-4; TRBD2 matches 7 bases. This CDR3 has 14 residues. CDR1 and CDR2 (germline): SGHTA, FQGNSA. V was pared by 5 bases and J by 3 bases, with 4 bases of the junction left unmatched. CDR3 coding DNA: TGTGCCAGCAGCGTTTCGGGGGGCAAAAACATTCAGTACTTC. Protein: CASSVSGGKNIQYF.

This clonotype was observed at least ten times. The V call is TRBV24-1, the J call TRBJ2-1; a weak D match, TRBD2 (5 bases). Germline loops: CDR1 KGHDR, CDR2 SFDVKD. The CDR3 totals 17 residues. V shed 5 bases and J shed 0 bases, with 16 bases lying between them. CDR3 region: CATSAGSGLSSYNEQFF. The CDR3 DNA sequence: TGTGCCACCAGTGCTGGATCGGGGTTGAGCTCCTACAATGAGCAGTTCTTC.

This chain connects TRBV20-1 to TRBJ2-7; D remains unclear. The CDR3 has 11 amino acids. V gave up 3 bases and J gave up 7 bases, with 10 bases separating them. Per germline, CDR1 DFQATT and CDR2 SNEGSKA (reference sequence). Here the CDR3 DNA reads TGCAGTGCTAGTCAGCCCGGGGAGCAGTACTTC. Translation: CSASQPGEQYF.

This rearrangement joins TRBV24-1 to TRBJ2-1, with D possibly matching TRBD2 (5 bases). The V end was cut by 4 bases, the J end by 7 bases, with 16 bases between. Germline V lookup: CDR1 KGHDR, CDR2 SFDVKD. The CDR3 length is 15 residues. Here the CDR3 DNA reads TGTGCCACCAGTGAGGAGGCGCTCGGTAAGAATGAGCAGTTCTTC. Translated: CATSEEALGKNEQFF.

In its sample, this clonotype was seen a few times. J is TRBJ2-5 and V is TRBV7-2; D is ambiguous. V was shortened by 6 bases and J by 11 bases, with 19 bases between the two germline ends. CDR1 SGHTA and CDR2 FQGNSA come from the germline V gene. The CDR3 totals 13 residues. CDR3: CASSSYGPGEQYF. CDR3 sequence (DNA): TGTGCCAGCAGTTCTTACGGCCCGGGTGAACAGTACTTC.

The chain recombines TRBV5-1 with TRBJ2-5; 8 positions match TRBD1. Germline V lookup: CDR1 SGHRS, CDR2 YFSETQ. V trimming: 2 bases; J trimming: 3 bases; junction bases outside the gene matches: 3. The CDR3 has 14 residues. CDR3 region: CASSFSGGEETQYF. In nucleotides, the CDR3 is TGCGCCAGCAGCTTCTCAGGGGGCGAAGAGACCCAGTACTTC.

CDR3 amino acids: CASSVRTENTEAFF. In nucleotides, the CDR3 is TGTGCCAGCAGTGTGAGGACAGAGAACACTGAAGCTTTCTTT. The chain combines TRBV2 with TRBJ1-1; a weak D match, TRBD1 (6 bases). The CDR3 contains 14 residues. The V and J ends lost 4 bases and 1 base respectively, with 10 bases between them. Per the germline V gene, CDR1 is SNHLY and CDR2 is FYNNEI.